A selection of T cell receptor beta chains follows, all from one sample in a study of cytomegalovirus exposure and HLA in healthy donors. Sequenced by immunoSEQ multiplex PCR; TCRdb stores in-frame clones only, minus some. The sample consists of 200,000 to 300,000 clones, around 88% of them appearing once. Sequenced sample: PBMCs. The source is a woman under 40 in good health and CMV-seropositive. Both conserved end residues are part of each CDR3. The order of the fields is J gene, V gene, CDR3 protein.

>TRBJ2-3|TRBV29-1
CSVYWSTDTQYF
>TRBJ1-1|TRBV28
CASSWTANTEAFF
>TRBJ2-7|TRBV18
CASRHSGVSYEQYF
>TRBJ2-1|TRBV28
CASSQDSYNEQFF
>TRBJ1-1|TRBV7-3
CASSSTGPSTEAFF
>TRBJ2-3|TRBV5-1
CASSLGVSGSSDTQYF
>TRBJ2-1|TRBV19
CASSLFSTGALNEQFF
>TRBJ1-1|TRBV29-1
CSVDNRNTEAFF
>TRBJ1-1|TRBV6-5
CASSPGLDPYGAFF
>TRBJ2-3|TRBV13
CASRGGGSTDTQYF
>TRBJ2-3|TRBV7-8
CASSPLGQGVPDTQYF
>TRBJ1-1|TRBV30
CAWNRQANTEAFF
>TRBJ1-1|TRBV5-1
CASSTENRGRNTEAFF
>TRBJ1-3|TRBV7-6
CASSLGGGGNTIYF
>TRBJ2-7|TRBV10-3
CAISESRGPSYEQYF
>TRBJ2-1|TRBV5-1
CASRLSLGPYNEQFF
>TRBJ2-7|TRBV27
CASSLWGDVAGRGYEQYF
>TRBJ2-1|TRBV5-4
CASSPYSRREGEQFF
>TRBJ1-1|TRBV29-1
CSVWSRLNTEAFF
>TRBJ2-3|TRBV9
CASSVETSGSGTQYF
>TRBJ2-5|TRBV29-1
CSVEPQAEETQYF
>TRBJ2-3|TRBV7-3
CASSETSGSTDTQYF
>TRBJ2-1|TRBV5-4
CASSLTSGSYNEQFF
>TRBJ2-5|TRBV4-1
CASSLLRRETQYF
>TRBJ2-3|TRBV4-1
CASSQDPAGGGRGQYF
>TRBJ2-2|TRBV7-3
CASSQQTGLNTGELFF
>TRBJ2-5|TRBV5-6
CASTTGIKGETQYF
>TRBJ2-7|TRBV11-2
CASSWSLNYEQYF
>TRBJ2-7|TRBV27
CASRYGTSGSYEQYF
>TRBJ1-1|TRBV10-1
CASSEPGGYTEAFF
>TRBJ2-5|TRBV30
CAWNLGLGREETQYF
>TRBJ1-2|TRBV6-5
CASSYSWTGGYTF
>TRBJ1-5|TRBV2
CASRGTGRQPQHF